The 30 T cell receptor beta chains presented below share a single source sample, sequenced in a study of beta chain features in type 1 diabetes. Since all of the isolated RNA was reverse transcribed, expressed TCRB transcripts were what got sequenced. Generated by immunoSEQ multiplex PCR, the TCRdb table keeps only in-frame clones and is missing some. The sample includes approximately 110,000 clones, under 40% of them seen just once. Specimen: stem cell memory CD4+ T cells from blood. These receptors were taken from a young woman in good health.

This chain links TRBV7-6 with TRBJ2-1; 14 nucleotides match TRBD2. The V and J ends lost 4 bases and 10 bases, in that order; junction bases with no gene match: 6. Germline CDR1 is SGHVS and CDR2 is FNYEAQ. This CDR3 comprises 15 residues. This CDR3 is CASSSTSGRAWEQFF. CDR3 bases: TGTGCCAGCAGCTCGACTAGCGGGAGGGCCTGGGAGCAGTTCTTC.

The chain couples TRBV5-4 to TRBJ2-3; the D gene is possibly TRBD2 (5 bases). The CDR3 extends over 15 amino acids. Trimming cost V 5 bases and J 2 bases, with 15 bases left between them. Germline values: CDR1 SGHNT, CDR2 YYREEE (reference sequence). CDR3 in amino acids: CASSRGRPYTDTQYF. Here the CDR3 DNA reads TGTGCCAGCAGTCGCGGGCGACCCTACACAGATACGCAGTATTTT.

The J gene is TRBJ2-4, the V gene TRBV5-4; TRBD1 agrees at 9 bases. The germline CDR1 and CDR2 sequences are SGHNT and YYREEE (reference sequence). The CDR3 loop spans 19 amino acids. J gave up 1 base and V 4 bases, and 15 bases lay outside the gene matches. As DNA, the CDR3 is TGTGCCAGCAGCCCGGCTCGACAGGGGGTCAGGCGTGCCAAAAACATTCAGTACTTC. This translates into CASSPARQGVRRAKNIQYF. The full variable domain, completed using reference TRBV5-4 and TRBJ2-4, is ETGVTQSPTHLIKTRGQQVTLRCSSQSGHNTVSWYQQALGQGPQFIFQYYREEENGRGNFPPRFSGLQFPNYSSELNVNALELDDSALYLCASSPARQGVRRAKNIQYFGAGTRLSVL.

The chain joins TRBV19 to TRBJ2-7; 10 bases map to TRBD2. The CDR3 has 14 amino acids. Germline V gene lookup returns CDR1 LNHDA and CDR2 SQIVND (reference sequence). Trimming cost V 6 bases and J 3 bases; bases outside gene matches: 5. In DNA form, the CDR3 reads TGTGCCAGTAGCCGGTCTAGCGGGAGCTACGAGCAGTACTTC. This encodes CASSRSSGSYEQYF.

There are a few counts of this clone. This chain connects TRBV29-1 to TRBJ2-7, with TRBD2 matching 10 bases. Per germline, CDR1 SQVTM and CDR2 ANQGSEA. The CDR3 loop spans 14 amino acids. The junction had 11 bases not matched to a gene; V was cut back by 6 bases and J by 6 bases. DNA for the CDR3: TGCAGCGTGAAAGCGGGAGGGCCGTTTCCCGAGCAGTACTTC. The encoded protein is CSVKAGGPFPEQYF.

CDR3 amino acids: CSVRDRGRSGYTF. CDR3 in DNA: TGCAGCGTTAGGGACAGGGGGCGAAGTGGCTACACCTTC. V is TRBV29-1 and J is TRBJ1-2, with 12 nucleotides matching TRBD1. The CDR3 has 13 amino acids. Germline CDR1 is SQVTM and CDR2 is ANQGSEA. V gave up 5 bases and J gave up 7 bases; unmatched junction bases: 5.

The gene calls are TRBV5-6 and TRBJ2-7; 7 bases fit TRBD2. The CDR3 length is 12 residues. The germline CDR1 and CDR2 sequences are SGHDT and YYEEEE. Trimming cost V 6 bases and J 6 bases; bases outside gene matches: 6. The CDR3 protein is CASNRLAGEQYF. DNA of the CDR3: TGTGCCAGCAATCGACTAGCTGGCGAGCAGTACTTC.

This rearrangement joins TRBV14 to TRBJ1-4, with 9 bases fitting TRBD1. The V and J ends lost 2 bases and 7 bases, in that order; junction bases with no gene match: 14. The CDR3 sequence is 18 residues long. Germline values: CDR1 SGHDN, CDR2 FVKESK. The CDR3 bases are TGTGCCAGCAGCCAAACTTTTGCGCCGGGACAGGGACGTGAAAAACTGTTTTTT. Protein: CASSQTFAPGQGREKLFF.

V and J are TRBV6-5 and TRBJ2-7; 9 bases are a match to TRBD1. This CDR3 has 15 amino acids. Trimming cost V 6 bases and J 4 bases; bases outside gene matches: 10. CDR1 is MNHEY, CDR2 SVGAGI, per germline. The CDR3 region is CASRITGTGFYEQYF. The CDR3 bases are TGTGCCAGCAGGATCACCGGGACAGGGTTTTACGAGCAGTACTTC.

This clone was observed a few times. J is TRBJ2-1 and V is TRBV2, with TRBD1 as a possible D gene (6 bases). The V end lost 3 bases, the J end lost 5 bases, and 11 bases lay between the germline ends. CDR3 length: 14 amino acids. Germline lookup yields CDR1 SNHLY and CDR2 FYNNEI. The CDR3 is CASSELGAHNEQFF. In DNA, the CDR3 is TGTGCCAGCAGTGAGTTGGGGGCTCACAATGAGCAGTTCTTC. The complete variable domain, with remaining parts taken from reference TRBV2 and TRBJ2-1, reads EPEVTQTPSHQVTQMGQEVILRCVPISNHLYFYWYRQILGQKVEFLVSFYNNEISEKSEIFDDQFSVERPDGSNFTLKIRSTKLEDSAMYFCASSELGAHNEQFFGPGTRLTVL.

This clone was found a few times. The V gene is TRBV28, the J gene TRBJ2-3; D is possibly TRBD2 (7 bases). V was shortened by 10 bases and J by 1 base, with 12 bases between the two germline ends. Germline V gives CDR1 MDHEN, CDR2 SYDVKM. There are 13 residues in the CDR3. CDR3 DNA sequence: TGTGCCAACGGGGGGCCCGGCACAGATACGCAGTATTTT. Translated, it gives CANGGPGTDTQYF.

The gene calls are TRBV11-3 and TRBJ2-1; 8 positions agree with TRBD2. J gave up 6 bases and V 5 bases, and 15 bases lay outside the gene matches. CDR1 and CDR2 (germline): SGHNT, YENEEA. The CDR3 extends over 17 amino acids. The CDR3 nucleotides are TGTGCCAGCAGCCCCAAGGGGAGCGGGAGTGGTATCAATGAGCAGTTCTTC. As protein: CASSPKGSGSGINEQFF.

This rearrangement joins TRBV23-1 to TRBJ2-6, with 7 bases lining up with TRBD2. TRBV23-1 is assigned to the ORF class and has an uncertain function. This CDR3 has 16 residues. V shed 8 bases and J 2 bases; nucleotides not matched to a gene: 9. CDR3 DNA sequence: TGCGCCAGCGTCGGGGGGTATAAGGCTGGGGCCAACGTCCTGACTTTC. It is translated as CASVGGYKAGANVLTF.

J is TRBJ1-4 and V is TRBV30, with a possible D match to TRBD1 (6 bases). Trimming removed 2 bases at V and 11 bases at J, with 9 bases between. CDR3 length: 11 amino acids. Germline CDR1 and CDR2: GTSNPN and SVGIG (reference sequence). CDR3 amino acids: CAWSTGIKLFF. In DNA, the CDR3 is TGTGCCTGGAGTACAGGGATTAAACTGTTTTTT.

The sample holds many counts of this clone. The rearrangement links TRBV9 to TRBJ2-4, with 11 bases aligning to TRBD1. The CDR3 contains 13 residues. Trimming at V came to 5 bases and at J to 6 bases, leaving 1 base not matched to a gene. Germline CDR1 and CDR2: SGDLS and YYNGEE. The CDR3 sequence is CASSGTGGNIQYF. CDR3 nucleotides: TGTGCCAGCAGTGGGACAGGGGGAAACATTCAGTACTTC.

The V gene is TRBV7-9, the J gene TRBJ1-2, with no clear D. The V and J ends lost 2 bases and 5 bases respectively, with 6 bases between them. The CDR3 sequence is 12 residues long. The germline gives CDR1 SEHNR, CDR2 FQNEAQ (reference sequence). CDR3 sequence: CASSLRAYGYTF. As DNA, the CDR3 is TGTGCCAGCAGCTTACGAGCGTATGGCTACACCTTC.

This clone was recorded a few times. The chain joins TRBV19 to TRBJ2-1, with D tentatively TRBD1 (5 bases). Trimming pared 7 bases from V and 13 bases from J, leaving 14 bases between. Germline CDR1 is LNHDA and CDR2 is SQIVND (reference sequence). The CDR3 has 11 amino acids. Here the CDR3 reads CASTSYDRQFF. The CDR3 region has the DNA TGTGCCAGTACCTCTTACGACAGACAGTTCTTC.

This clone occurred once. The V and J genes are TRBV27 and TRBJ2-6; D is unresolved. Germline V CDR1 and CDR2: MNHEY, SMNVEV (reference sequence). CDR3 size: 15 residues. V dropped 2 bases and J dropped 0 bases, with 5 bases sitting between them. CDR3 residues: CASSLGGSGANVLTF. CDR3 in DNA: TGTGCCAGCAGTTTAGGCGGCTCTGGGGCCAACGTCCTGACTTTC.

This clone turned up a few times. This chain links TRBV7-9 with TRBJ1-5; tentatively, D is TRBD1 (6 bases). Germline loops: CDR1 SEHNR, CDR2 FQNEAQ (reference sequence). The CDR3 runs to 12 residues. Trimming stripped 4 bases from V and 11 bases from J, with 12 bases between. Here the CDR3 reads CASSSLQGTQHF. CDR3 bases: TGTGCCAGCAGCTCCTTACAGGGTACCCAGCATTTT.

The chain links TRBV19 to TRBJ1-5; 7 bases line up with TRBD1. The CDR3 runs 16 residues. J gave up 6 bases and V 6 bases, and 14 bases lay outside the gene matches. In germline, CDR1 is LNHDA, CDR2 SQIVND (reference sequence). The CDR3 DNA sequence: TGTGCCAGTAGCACGCGACGACAGGGTGGAGGTCAGCCCCAGCATTTT. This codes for CASSTRRQGGGQPQHF.

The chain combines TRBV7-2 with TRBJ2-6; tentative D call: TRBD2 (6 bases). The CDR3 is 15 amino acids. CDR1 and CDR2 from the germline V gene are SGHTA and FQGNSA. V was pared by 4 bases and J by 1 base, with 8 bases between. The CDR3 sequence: CASSWDSSGANVLTF. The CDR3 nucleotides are TGTGCCAGCAGCTGGGACTCATCTGGGGCCAACGTCCTGACTTTC.

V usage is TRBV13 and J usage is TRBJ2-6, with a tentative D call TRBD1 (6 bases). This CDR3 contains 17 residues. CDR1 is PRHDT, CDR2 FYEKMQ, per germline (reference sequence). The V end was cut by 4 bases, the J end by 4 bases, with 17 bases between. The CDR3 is CASSSSQGLSGANVLTF. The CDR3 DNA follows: TGTGCCAGCAGCTCCTCTCAGGGGTTATCGGGGGCCAACGTCCTGACTTTC.

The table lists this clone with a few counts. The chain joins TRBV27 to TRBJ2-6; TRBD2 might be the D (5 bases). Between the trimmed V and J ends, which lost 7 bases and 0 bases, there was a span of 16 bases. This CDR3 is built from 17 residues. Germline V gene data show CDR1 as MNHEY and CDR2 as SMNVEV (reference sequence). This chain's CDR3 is CASTPFSVSSGANVLTF. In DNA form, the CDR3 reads TGTGCCAGCACCCCATTTAGCGTCAGCTCTGGGGCCAACGTCCTGACTTTC.

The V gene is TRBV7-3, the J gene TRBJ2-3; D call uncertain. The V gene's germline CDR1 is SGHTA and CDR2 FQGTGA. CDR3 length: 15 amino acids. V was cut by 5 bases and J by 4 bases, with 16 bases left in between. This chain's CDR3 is CASSPIGESADTQYF. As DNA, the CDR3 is TGTGCCAGCAGCCCGATTGGAGAGAGCGCAGATACGCAGTATTTT.

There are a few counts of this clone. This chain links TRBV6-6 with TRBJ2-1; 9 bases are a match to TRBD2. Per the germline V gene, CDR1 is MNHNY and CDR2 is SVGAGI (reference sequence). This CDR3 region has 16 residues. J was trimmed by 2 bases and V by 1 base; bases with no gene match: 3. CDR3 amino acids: CASSYYRTSAYNEQFF. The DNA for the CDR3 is TGTGCCAGCAGTTACTATAGGACTAGCGCCTACAATGAGCAGTTCTTC.

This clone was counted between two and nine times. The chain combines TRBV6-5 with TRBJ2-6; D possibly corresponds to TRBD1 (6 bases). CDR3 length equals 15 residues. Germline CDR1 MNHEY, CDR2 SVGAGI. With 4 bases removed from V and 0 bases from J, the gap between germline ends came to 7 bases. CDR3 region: CASSWDNSGANVLTF. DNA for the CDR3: TGTGCCAGCAGTTGGGACAACTCTGGGGCCAACGTCCTGACTTTC.

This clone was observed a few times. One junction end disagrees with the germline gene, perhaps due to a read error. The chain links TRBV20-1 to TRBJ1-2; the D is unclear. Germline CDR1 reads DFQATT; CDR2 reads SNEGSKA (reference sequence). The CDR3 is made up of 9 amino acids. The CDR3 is CSAHSRAVF. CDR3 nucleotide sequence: TGCAGTGCACACAGTCGAGCTGTCTTC.

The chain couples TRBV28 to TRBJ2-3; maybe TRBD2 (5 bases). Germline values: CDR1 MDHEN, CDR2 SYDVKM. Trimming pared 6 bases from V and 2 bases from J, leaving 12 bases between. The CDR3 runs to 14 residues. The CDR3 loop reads CASSAAGFTDTQYF. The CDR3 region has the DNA TGTGCCAGCAGCGCCGCGGGCTTCACAGATACGCAGTATTTT.

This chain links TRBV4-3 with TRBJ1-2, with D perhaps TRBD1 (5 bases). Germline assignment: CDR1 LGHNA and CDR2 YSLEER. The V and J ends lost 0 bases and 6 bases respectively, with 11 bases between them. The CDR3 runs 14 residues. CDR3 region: CASSQELTANGYTF. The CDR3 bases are TGCGCCAGCAGCCAAGAATTGACAGCGAATGGCTACACCTTC.

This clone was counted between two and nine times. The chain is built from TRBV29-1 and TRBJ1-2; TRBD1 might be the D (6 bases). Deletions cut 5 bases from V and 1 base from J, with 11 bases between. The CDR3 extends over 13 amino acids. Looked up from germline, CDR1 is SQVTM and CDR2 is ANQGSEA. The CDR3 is CSVLDSRNYGYTF. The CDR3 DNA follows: TGCAGCGTTCTGGACAGTCGTAACTATGGCTACACCTTC.